The 5 T cell receptor beta chains reported below all come from one sample, sequenced in a study of shared clonotypes between healthy human individuals. Produced via immunoSEQ multiplex PCR; TCRdb's table is partial and in-frame only. The sample carries roughly 1,500,000 clones, just under 99% recorded once. Sequencing was carried out using naive CD4+ T cells sorted from blood. Noted subset: CD45RA+ positively selected. The receptors here all came from a man younger than 45 in good health.

J is TRBJ2-1 and V is TRBV10-3; 8 positions match TRBD2. The trim removed 2 bases at V and 4 bases at J, leaving 7 bases unmatched. The CDR3 extends over 16 amino acids. Germline lookup yields CDR1 ENHRY and CDR2 SYGVKD. The CDR3 here is CAISEGAGGLYNEQFF. CDR3 DNA sequence: TGTGCCATCAGTGAGGGGGCGGGAGGCCTGTACAATGAGCAGTTCTTC.

The chain combines TRBV11-2 with TRBJ2-7, with D unclear. Per the germline V gene, CDR1 is SGHAT and CDR2 is FQNNGV. Deletions cut 1 base from V and 2 bases from J, with 12 bases between. The CDR3 is made up of 15 amino acids. DNA of the CDR3: TGTGCCAGCAGCTTAGTCCCGCTAGGCCCCTACGAGCAGTACTTC. Encoded protein: CASSLVPLGPYEQYF. Combining the CDR3 with reference TRBV11-2 and TRBJ2-7 gives the whole variable domain EAGVAQSPRYKIIEKRQSVAFWCNPISGHATLYWYQQILGQGPKLLIQFQNNGVVDDSQLPKDRFSAERLKGVDSTLKIQPAKLEDSAVYLCASSLVPLGPYEQYFGPGTRLTVT.

This rearrangement joins TRBV9 to TRBJ2-1; D remains ambiguous. CDR3 length: 14 amino acids. CDR1 and CDR2 from the germline V gene are SGDLS and YYNGEE. Trimming took 0 bases from V and 6 from J, leaving 10 bases between them. The CDR3 bases are TGTGCCAGCAGCGTAGAGAACCTTTCCAATGAGCAGTTCTTC. It encodes CASSVENLSNEQFF.

The gene calls are TRBV7-9 and TRBJ1-1; tentatively, D is TRBD1 (5 bases). Deletions cut 1 base from V and 1 base from J, with 10 bases between. The CDR3 has 15 residues. CDR1 and CDR2 from the germline V gene are SEHNR and FQNEAQ (reference sequence). CDR3 nucleotide sequence: TGTGCCAGCAGCTTAGTCAGGGCTGGGAACACTGAAGCTTTCTTT. Residues: CASSLVRAGNTEAFF.

The chain couples TRBV10-1 to TRBJ2-1; 11 positions match TRBD1. The length of the CDR3 is 15 residues. V was pared by 3 bases and J by 5 bases, with 3 bases of the junction left unmatched. The germline gives CDR1 WNHNN, CDR2 SYGVQD (reference sequence). The CDR3 DNA follows: TGCGCCAGCAGTGACCCGGGACAGGGGGACAATGAGCAGTTCTTC. Amino acid sequence: CASSDPGQGDNEQFF.